Listed below are T cell receptor beta chains from one sample, sequenced in a study of blood T cell repertoires in COVID-19. The method was immunoSEQ multiplex PCR; TCRdb's version includes in-frame clones alone and lacks a portion of them. The table records roughly 390,000 clones, roughly 85% of them present only once. Input material: peripheral blood. The receptor set was obtained from a woman under 30 with acute or convalescent COVID-19. Both conserved end residues are part of each CDR3. The D gene is left open where the match is weak. The size field is filled for only some rows; it gives once, few, many or a size class.

v_gene	d_gene	j_gene	abundance	CDR3nt	CDR3aa
TRBV5-6	NA	TRBJ1-5	NA	TGTGCCAGCAGCTTCGGGACTGGCAATCAGCCCCAGCATTTT	CASSFGTGNQPQHF
TRBV19	NA	TRBJ1-2	few	TGTGCCAGTATGCGGGGGGGCCTCATTTCGACTAACTATGGCTACACCTTC	CASMRGGLISTNYGYTF
TRBV19	NA	TRBJ2-7	NA	TGTGCCAGTAGTATGGGACTTAGGGAGCAGTACTTC	CASSMGLREQYF
TRBV9	NA	TRBJ2-2	NA	TGTGCCAGCAGCGTAGGGCAGATAATAAACACCGGGGAGCTGTTTTTT	CASSVGQIINTGELFF
TRBV10-2	TRBD1	TRBJ2-3	NA	TGCGCCATCACCCCGGGACAGGGGACAGATACGCAGTATTTT	CAITPGQGTDTQYF
TRBV12-5	NA	TRBJ1-5	NA	TGTGCTAGTGGATCGAATCAGCCCCAGCATTTT	CASGSNQPQHF
TRBV10-1	NA	TRBJ1-2	NA	TGCGCCAGCAATACAGGGTCCTATGGCTACACCTTC	CASNTGSYGYTF
TRBV5-1	NA	TRBJ2-1	once	TGCGCCAGCAGCGAACAGGGCCATGAGCAGTTCTTC	CASSEQGHEQFF
TRBV4-1	TRBD2	TRBJ2-6	once	TGCGCCAGCAGCCACACCCCTATCGAAGCGGGGGTCTCTGGGGCCAACGTCCTGACTTTC	CASSHTPIEAGVSGANVLTF
TRBV4-2	NA	TRBJ1-1	NA	TGTGCCAGCAGCCAAGCTGACAGCCTGAACACTGAAGCTTTCTTT	CASSQADSLNTEAFF
TRBV5-6	TRBD1	TRBJ2-4	NA	TGTGCCAGCAGCTCCGATGCCGGGACAGGCTACGAGGGACTGGGCTTC	CASSSDAGTGYEGLGF
TRBV4-2	NA	TRBJ1-2	few	TGTGCCAGCAGCCAAGGGACTTCCCGTAACTATGGCTACACCTTC	CASSQGTSRNYGYTF
TRBV9	NA	TRBJ2-2	few	TGTGCCAGCAGCGTAGCCGGTAGGGAGCTGTTTTTT	CASSVAGRELFF
TRBV19	NA	TRBJ1-1	NA	TGTGCCAGTAGTATCGGGGGAAACACTGAAGCTTTCTTT	CASSIGGNTEAFF
TRBV4-1	TRBD2	TRBJ2-1	NA	TGCGCCAGCAGCCGCGCCGGGACTAGCGCCAACAATGAGCAGTTCTTC	CASSRAGTSANNEQFF
TRBV28	TRBD1	TRBJ2-2	NA	TGTGCCAGCAGTTCAGTATCGGGACAGCGCGGCGGGGAGCTGTTTTTT	CASSSVSGQRGGELFF
TRBV12-3/TRBV12-4	NA	TRBJ2-7	NA	TGTGCCAGCAGTTTTCAGGGCTACGAGCAGTACTTC	CASSFQGYEQYF
TRBV4-1	NA	TRBJ1-2	NA	TGCGCCAGCAGCCAAATATCGGGTTCTAACTATGGCTACACCTTC	CASSQISGSNYGYTF
TRBV7-9	TRBD1	TRBJ2-3	NA	TGTGCCAGCAGCGGGACAGGGGGATATCGGAATACGCAGTATTTT	CASSGTGGYRNTQYF
TRBV28	NA	TRBJ2-1	once	TGTGCCAGCAGTTTTAGGACTCAGTACAATGAGCAGTTCTTC	CASSFRTQYNEQFF
TRBV29-1	TRBD1	TRBJ2-1	NA	TGCAGCGTTGAGAGACAGGGTGGATACAATGAGCAGTTCTTC	CSVERQGGYNEQFF
TRBV14	NA	TRBJ1-3	NA	TGTGCCAGCGGAAAAGGGGCCACCATATATTTT	CASGKGATIYF